The 10 T cell receptor beta chains listed next were all sequenced from one sample in a study of post-analysis software for immune sequencing data. Study outcomes and limitations: Relative to controls, patients had five TRBV segments at higher frequency, with TRBV5-6, TRBV5-1 and TRBV20-1 among these.

Unique molecular identifiers featured in each of the TCR beta cDNA libraries. TCRdb used MiXCR to reprocess the PCR reads, holding one entry per CDR3 protein. The sample lists about 820,000 distinct CDR3 sequences; roughly 58% were seen once. The antigens for these receptors are not known. Material for sequencing was blood. The receptor source for this set is a girl between 10 and 17 years old with multiple sclerosis.

This clonotype turned up a few times. The chain combines TRBV29-1 with TRBJ2-7; TRBD2 matches 11 bases. The germline gives CDR1 SQVTM, CDR2 ANQGSEA. CDR3 length: 13 residues. Trimming took 7 bases from V and 0 from J; bases not matched to a gene: 2. CDR3 sequence (DNA): TGCAGCGGAACTAGCGGGAGCTCCTACGAGCAGTACTTC. Residues: CSGTSGSSYEQYF.

This clonotype was detected a few times. V and J are TRBV7-8 and TRBJ1-5, with TRBD1 matching over 7 bases. The CDR3 runs 17 residues. The junction had 9 bases not matched to a gene; V was cut back by 4 bases and J by 0 bases. The germline CDR1 and CDR2 sequences are SGHVS and FQNEAQ. CDR3 DNA sequence: TGTGCCAGCAGCTCCACAGGGGCCCTACTTAGCAATCAGCCCCAGCATTTT. Amino acid sequence: CASSSTGALLSNQPQHF.

This clonotype was seen only a few times. The rearrangement uses TRBV5-1 and TRBJ1-2; D is possibly TRBD1 (6 bases). The germline V and J ends were trimmed by 4 bases and 5 bases, with 18 bases remaining between them. The CDR3 has 15 residues. Germline CDR1 is SGHRS and CDR2 is YFSETQ. The CDR3 protein is CASSRQETGVYGYTF. For the CDR3, the DNA is TGCGCCAGCAGCCGGCAAGAGACAGGCGTTTATGGCTACACCTTC.

The chain joins TRBV7-3 to TRBJ2-3; 9 bases are shared with TRBD1. This CDR3 is built from 14 residues. In germline, CDR1 is SGHTA, CDR2 FQGTGA. Trimming at V came to 5 bases and at J to 5 bases, leaving 5 bases not matched to a gene. The CDR3, as DNA: TGTGCCAGCAGCCCACAGGGGGCTGTAGATACGCAGTATTTT. Its translation is CASSPQGAVDTQYF.

The genes are TRBV28 and TRBJ2-7; 12 nucleotides match TRBD2. V trimming: 6 bases; J trimming: 1 base; junction bases outside the gene matches: 10. Looked up from germline, CDR1 is MDHEN and CDR2 is SYDVKM. This CDR3 has 17 amino acids. The CDR3 here is CASSNGALAGGSYEQYF. The CDR3 DNA reads as TGTGCCAGCAGCAACGGGGCCCTAGCGGGAGGGTCCTACGAGCAGTACTTC. The complete variable domain, with remaining parts taken from reference TRBV28 and TRBJ2-7, reads DVKVTQSSRYLVKRTGEKVFLECVQDMDHENMFWYRQDPGLGLRLIYFSYDVKMKEKGDIPEGYSVSREKKERFSLILESASTNQTSMYLCASSNGALAGGSYEQYFGPGTRLTVT.

V gene TRBV12-3 or TRBV12-4 combines with J gene TRBJ1-2; D unclear. This CDR3 comprises 11 residues. Trimming pared 6 bases from V and 6 bases from J, leaving 8 bases between. CDR3: CASSRGNGYTF. CDR3 nucleotide sequence: TGTGCCAGCAGCCGAGGGAATGGCTACACCTTC.

Details on this clonotype: A read error may explain this, as a much larger clone is one base away. The chain uses TRBV29-1 and TRBJ2-5; D is possibly TRBD1 or TRBD2 (6 bases each). Germline-derived CDR1 and CDR2 are SQVTM and ANQGSEA. V was pared by 7 bases and J by 5 bases, with 20 bases between. CDR3 size: 14 residues. CDR3 protein: CSGGASRSSETQYF. CDR3 coding DNA: TGCAGCGGGGGGGCAAGCAGGAGTTCGGAGACCCAGTACTTC.

This clonotype was recorded a few times. The chain combines TRBV10-1 with TRBJ2-5; TRBD2 aligns across 13 bases. Gene TRBJ2-7 matches the end of the DNA better, so the J call may be wrong. From germline, CDR1 is WNHNN and CDR2 SYGVQD (reference sequence). The length of the CDR3 is 18 residues. The CDR3 spells CASGTRTSGSLRTLEQYF. The CDR3 DNA reads TGCGCCAGCGGAACCAGGACTAGCGGGAGTTTGCGTACGCTCGAGCAGTACTTC.

The chain carries TRBV10-3 and TRBJ2-7, with D tentatively TRBD1 (6 bases). V gave up 2 bases and J gave up 3 bases, with 14 bases separating them. This CDR3 is built from 15 residues. CDR1 and CDR2 from the germline V gene are ENHRY and SYGVKD. The CDR3 protein is CAISEAWDNYYEQYF. CDR3 sequence (DNA): TGTGCCATCAGTGAGGCCTGGGACAACTACTACGAGCAGTACTTC.

V usage is TRBV12-3 or TRBV12-4 and J usage is TRBJ2-1; the D gene is possibly TRBD2 (6 bases). This CDR3 has 16 residues. V was trimmed by 4 bases and J by 8 bases, leaving 21 bases between them. The CDR3 DNA reads as TGTGCCAGCAGTTCCCTCCGGGACTTCCGTTTAGATGAGCAGTTCTTC. Protein sequence: CASSSLRDFRLDEQFF.